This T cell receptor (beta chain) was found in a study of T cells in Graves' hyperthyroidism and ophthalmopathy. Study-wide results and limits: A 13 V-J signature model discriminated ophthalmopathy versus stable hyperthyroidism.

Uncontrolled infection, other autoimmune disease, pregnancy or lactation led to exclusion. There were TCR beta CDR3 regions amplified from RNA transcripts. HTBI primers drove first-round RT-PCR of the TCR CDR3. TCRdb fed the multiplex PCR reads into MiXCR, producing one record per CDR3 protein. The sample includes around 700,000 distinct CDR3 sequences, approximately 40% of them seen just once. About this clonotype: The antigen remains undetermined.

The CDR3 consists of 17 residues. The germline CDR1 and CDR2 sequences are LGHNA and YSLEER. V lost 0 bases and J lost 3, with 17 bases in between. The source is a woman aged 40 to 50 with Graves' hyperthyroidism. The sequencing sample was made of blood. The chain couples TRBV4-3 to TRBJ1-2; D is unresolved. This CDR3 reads CASSQDPIPRPDYGYTF. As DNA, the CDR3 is TGCGCCAGCAGCCAAGATCCGATTCCGCGGCCTGACTATGGCTACACCTTC.